The rows below give T cell receptor beta chains drawn from one sample of a study of cytomegalovirus exposure and HLA in healthy donors. The protocol was immunoSEQ multiplex PCR, while the TCRdb copy is restricted to in-frame clones and leaves out a portion. Found here are roughly 100,000 clones, approximately 66% of them singletons; the top ten hold around 3.5%. Input material: PBMCs. These receptors originate from a woman between 45 and 65 years old in good health and CMV-seronegative. Each CDR3 is given with its conserved first and last residue. D genes are given only for firm matches. Expanded clones get a size class; other rows say once, few or many, or leave the size out.

v_call,j_call,d_call,clone_size,cdr3_nt,cdr3_aa
TRBV21-1,TRBJ2-7,NA,NA,TGTGCCAGCAGTCTATGGGGAGAACTAGCGGGAGTAAACGAGCAGTACTTC,CASSLWGELAGVNEQYF
TRBV5-6,TRBJ1-1,TRBD1,few,TGTGCCAGCAGCTCGACAGGGAATGAAGCTTTCTTT,CASSSTGNEAFF
TRBV6-4,TRBJ1-2,NA,NA,TGTGCCAGCAGTGACTCGGCGGGCGCTAAGGGCTACACCTTC,CASSDSAGAKGYTF
TRBV5-1,TRBJ2-7,NA,NA,TGCGCCAGCAGCTTGACGCAGGCCCGCACCTACGAGCAGTACTTC,CASSLTQARTYEQYF
TRBV19,TRBJ1-1,NA,once,TGTGCCAGTAGTCCGGAGGGACGGCTAGTCGGAACGAACACTGAAGCTTTCTTT,CASSPEGRLVGTNTEAFF
TRBV27,TRBJ1-5,TRBD1,few,TGTGCCAGCAGCCAACAGGGGGCTGGGCAGCCCCAGCATTTT,CASSQQGAGQPQHF
TRBV4-3,TRBJ2-1,NA,NA,TGCGCCAGCAGCCAAGACCAGGCTACCCTCAGCGAGCAGTTCTTC,CASSQDQATLSEQFF
TRBV11-2,TRBJ2-2,TRBD1,NA,TGTGCCAGCAGCTTCAATTCGGGGACAGGCAAAACCGGGGAGCTGTTTTTT,CASSFNSGTGKTGELFF
TRBV5-1,TRBJ1-2,NA,NA,TGCGCCAGCAGCGGGCAGGGAGGTGGCTATGGCTACACCTTC,CASSGQGGGYGYTF
TRBV12-5,TRBJ1-5,TRBD1,NA,TGTGCTAGTGGTTTGCCCCCGGTGGGACAGGGTTACGGCCAGCCCCAGCATTTT,CASGLPPVGQGYGQPQHF
TRBV7-2,TRBJ2-7,TRBD2,few,TGTGCCAGCAGCTTAACCGGGGGGACCTCCTACGAGCAGTACTTC,CASSLTGGTSYEQYF
TRBV7-3,TRBJ1-2,TRBD1,NA,TGTGCCAGCAGCCCCTACTCCATAAGGACAGGGGAAGGAGCTAACTATGGCTACACCTTC,CASSPYSIRTGEGANYGYTF
TRBV6-1,TRBJ1-6,NA,NA,TGTGCCAGCAGTGAGAGGGCCTCCCAATTGGTCCCCCTCCACTTT,CASSERASQLVPLHF
TRBV7-9,TRBJ1-1,NA,NA,TGTGCCAGCAGCTCATCCGACCGGGGGGACACTGAAGCTTTCTTT,CASSSSDRGDTEAFF
TRBV6-1,TRBJ2-1,TRBD2,few,TGTGCCAGCAGTGAATTCTTAGCGGGGGGTAACAATGAGCAGTTCTTC,CASSEFLAGGNNEQFF
TRBV10-3,TRBJ2-7,NA,NA,TGTGCCATCAGTACCCAGGGAAGCTACGAGCAGTACTTC,CAISTQGSYEQYF
TRBV7-3,TRBJ1-6,NA,NA,TGTGCCAGCAGCACAGGGTTAGAGAATTCACCCCTCCACTTT,CASSTGLENSPLHF
TRBV7-6,TRBJ2-1,TRBD1,few,TGTGCCAGCGGACAGGGTCTTAATGAGCAGTTCTTC,CASGQGLNEQFF
TRBV30,TRBJ2-7,TRBD1,once,TGTGCCTGGAGTGGACAGGGGTTCTCCTACGAGCAGTACTTC,CAWSGQGFSYEQYF
TRBV27,TRBJ1-5,TRBD1,NA,TGTGCCAGCAGTCTAGACAGGGATCAGCCCCAGCATTTT,CASSLDRDQPQHF
TRBV27,TRBJ2-1,TRBD2,NA,TGTGCCAGCAGTTTGCGGGGGCGGGAGGGCCACCAGCAGTTCTTC,CASSLRGREGHQQFF
TRBV15,TRBJ2-7,TRBD2,once,TGTGCCACCAGCAGAGAAAATAGCGGGAGTTACGAGCAGTACTTC,CATSRENSGSYEQYF
TRBV7-9,TRBJ2-2,TRBD1,NA,TGTGCCAGCAGCCTGACAGGGGGCTCGACCGGGGAGCTGTTTTTT,CASSLTGGSTGELFF
TRBV5-4,TRBJ2-1,NA,NA,TGTGCCAGCAGCTTAGGGTCGGGCTCGGCGGGCAATGAGCAGTTCTTC,CASSLGSGSAGNEQFF
TRBV4-2,TRBJ2-5,NA,NA,TGTGCCAGCAGCCAAGGATCAGGGAAAGAGACCCAGTACTTC,CASSQGSGKETQYF
TRBV27,TRBJ1-4,NA,NA,TGTGCCAGCAGGCCATACACTACAACTAATGAAAAACTGTTTTTT,CASRPYTTTNEKLFF
TRBV7-9,TRBJ1-1,TRBD1,few,TGTGCCAGCAGGCGGACAGGGGGCACTGAAGCTTTCTTT,CASRRTGGTEAFF
TRBV5-1,TRBJ2-7,TRBD2,NA,TGCGCCAGCAGCGCTGGGACTAGCGGGAGAATTAGCTACGAGCAGTACTTC,CASSAGTSGRISYEQYF
TRBV7-9,TRBJ2-7,TRBD2,NA,TGTGCCAGCAGCTTAGGCGGGGGAGCCCTCTACGAGCAGTACTTC,CASSLGGGALYEQYF
TRBV19,TRBJ2-7,NA,once,TGTGCCAGTATGGGGGGTTACGAGCAGTACTTC,CASMGGYEQYF
TRBV27,TRBJ1-5,NA,few,TGTGCCAGCAGTGGGGGCCTGCGCAATCAGCCCCAGCATTTT,CASSGGLRNQPQHF
TRBV14,TRBJ2-7,NA,NA,TGTGCCAGGAGGACCCGCAGGGAATCCTACGAGCAGTACTTC,CARRTRRESYEQYF
TRBV27,TRBJ1-2,TRBD1,once,TGTGCCAGCAGTTTTCGACAGGGAGGAACTGGCTACACCTTC,CASSFRQGGTGYTF
TRBV19,TRBJ1-1,TRBD1,NA,TGTGCCAGTAGTATTGGGGGACAGGACACTGAAGCTTTCTTT,CASSIGGQDTEAFF
TRBV18,TRBJ1-2,NA,NA,TGTGCCAGCTCACCCGAAGGAAGCTCGGGGGGCTACACCTTC,CASSPEGSSGGYTF
TRBV30,TRBJ1-5,TRBD1,few,TGTGCCTGGTCAACAGGGGGCGGCAATCAGCCCCAGCATTTT,CAWSTGGGNQPQHF
TRBV28,TRBJ2-3,TRBD2,few,TGTGCCAGCACTTTAGGCGGATTTGGCGGGAGTAGGGGCACAGATACGCAGTATTTT,CASTLGGFGGSRGTDTQYF
TRBV29-1,TRBJ2-7,TRBD2,NA,TGCAGCGTTGAGGGGCGGGAGGGCCTGAACGAGCAGTACTTC,CSVEGREGLNEQYF
TRBV6-1,TRBJ2-2,TRBD2,NA,TGTGCCAGCAGTGGGACTAGCGGGGGGGCGAGGGAGCTGTTTTTT,CASSGTSGGARELFF
TRBV11-3,TRBJ1-5,NA,once,TGTGCCAGCAGCAGGGACTACAATCAGCCCCAGCATTTT,CASSRDYNQPQHF